This T cell receptor (beta chain) was observed in a study of cytomegalovirus exposure and HLA in healthy donors. Primers: 60 Vbeta forward and 13 Jbeta reverse. Some clones are missing from TCRdb's copy, which holds only in-frame ones; the method was immunoSEQ multiplex PCR. The sample holds roughly 75,000 clones. Findings of the study overall: Sequencing likely caused a cluster of highly shared sequence variants.

Per germline, CDR1 WSHSY and CDR2 SAAADI. The CDR3 is 16 residues long. Trimming pared 3 bases from V and 1 base from J, leaving 14 bases between. In the case of this clone: The antigen remains undetermined.

Sequenced material: PBMCs. The TCR originated in a middle-aged man in good health and CMV-seronegative. The chain joins TRBV10-2 to TRBJ2-3; D gene uncertain. The CDR3 is CASSDGGGSRTDTQYF. The DNA of the CDR3 is TGCGCCAGCAGTGATGGCGGTGGGTCTCGCACAGATACGCAGTATTTT.